This TCR beta chain was recorded in a study of PD-1 blockade in mismatch repair-deficient tumors listed by TCRdb under 2017. About the full investigation: Between late 2013 and 2016, roughly 84 consecutive patients with about 12 mismatch repair-deficient cancer types, all previously treated and progressing, were enrolled in the trial. Deep sequencing of TCR CDR3 regions was used to track tumor-associated T cell clones in peripheral blood of patients responding to PD-1 blockade.

As for this clone: No antigen is known for it. Base qualities are not provided; no much larger clone lies one nucleotide away.

The time point label corresponds to: peripheral blood 12 weeks after first pembrolizumab dose. For each enrolled patient, mismatch repair deficiency was established using either polymerase chain reaction or immunohistochemistry. A few patients who responded to pembrolizumab therapy underwent TCR sequencing. The phase II trial prospectively evaluated PD-1 blockade with pembrolizumab in advanced mismatch repair-deficient cancers, independent of tissue of origin. Peripheral blood T cell samples were collected serially, before PD-1 blockade began and at several time points afterward. The timing of each blood sample was reported as weeks after the first dose of pembrolizumab. The protocol used for the library was the immunoSEQ multiplex PCR assay. TCRdb took this table from immuneACCESS and kept in-frame rearrangements with V and J called. Such tables lack part of the clones; where checked against another copy, unresolved V genes explain under half of the gap, and the rest is unexplained. The sample table shows tens of thousands of clones, and around 85% are seen once. Jointly, the top ten make up approximately 2.7% of the sample.

Broader findings and caveats from the paper: Rapid expansion after pembrolizumab followed by contraction, generally before radiologic responses, was shown by tumor-resident clones, which were often undetectable in blood before treatment.

V drops 3 bases and J drops 6 bases, leaving 12 bases in between. The germline V gene (reference sequence) gives CDR1 as MNHNY and CDR2 as SVGAGI. The CDR3 measures 14 amino acids from cysteine to phenylalanine. CDR3 DNA only is kept here, 42 bases in frame from base 1. Sequences were derived from peripheral blood, sampled 12 weeks after starting pembrolizumab. The sequence was collected from an adult with mismatch repair-deficient cancer. Recombination connected TRBV6-6 to TRBJ2-1; no D segment can be confidently identified. The nucleotides are TGTGCCAGCAGTTATACTGAGACTGCCAATGAGCAGTTCTTC. This encodes CASSYTETANEQFF.